Listed below are T cell receptor beta chains from one sample, sequenced in a study of early T cells in non-severe SARS-CoV-2 infection. TCRdb redid the calling of the 5' RACE reads with MiXCR, one entry per CDR3 protein. The sample holds roughly 75,000 distinct CDR3 sequences, less than 15% seen once. The material sequenced was whole blood. All receptors come from an adult who was a healthcare worker with PCR-confirmed SARS-CoV-2 infection or an uninfected control (not recorded which). The CDR3 runs from the conserved cysteine through the conserved F or W. A D gene is named only where the DNA matches it firmly. Clone sizes are given selectively: once, few, many, or a class where the clone is expanded.

clone size	V gene	D gene	J gene	CDR3 protein	CDR3 DNA
.	TRBV5-1	.	TRBJ2-5	CANSPLGEDQETQYF	TGCGCCAACAGCCCTCTCGGGGAGGACCAAGAGACCCAGTACTTC
few	TRBV20-1	TRBD2	TRBJ2-3	CSARAGLPQYF	TGCAGTGCTAGAGCGGGACTACCGCAGTATTTT
many	TRBV2	TRBD1	TRBJ2-7	CASSRRPGGYEQYF	TGTGCCAGCAGTCGGAGGCCAGGGGGTTACGAGCAGTACTTC
.	TRBV29-1	.	TRBJ2-2	CSVVGNTGELFF	TGCAGCGTTGTAGGAAACACCGGGGAGCTGTTTTTT
few	TRBV6-5	.	TRBJ2-1	CASSLGGSRRGEQFF	TGTGCCAGCAGTTTGGGCGGGTCCCGCCGGGGTGAGCAGTTCTTC
.	TRBV7-9	.	TRBJ2-3	CASSSLGSDTDTQYF	TGTGCCAGCAGCTCCCTGGGCTCCGACACAGATACGCAGTATTTT
few	TRBV20-1	.	TRBJ2-2	CSARDLRGALDTGELFF	TGCAGTGCTAGAGATCTGAGAGGGGCCCTAGACACCGGGGAGCTGTTTTTT
many	TRBV29-1	.	TRBJ1-2	CSSTGPYGYTF	TGCAGTTCCACGGGGCCCTATGGCTACACCTTC
.	TRBV30	.	TRBJ1-6	CAWSPPGHSNSPLHF	TGTGCCTGGAGTCCACCGGGACATTCGAATTCACCCCTCCACTTT
many	TRBV12-3/TRBV12-4	TRBD2	TRBJ2-2	CASSLGGSNTGELFF	TGTGCCAGCAGTCTCGGGGGGTCGAACACCGGGGAGCTGTTTTTT
.	TRBV29-1	TRBD2	TRBJ2-2	CSVERGRGTGELFF	TGCAGCGTTGAGCGAGGGAGGGGCACCGGGGAGCTGTTTTTT
many	TRBV28	.	TRBJ2-3	CASISGAGGTDTQYF	TGTGCCAGCATCTCAGGGGCAGGGGGCACAGATACGCAGTATTTT
.	TRBV7-2	TRBD1	TRBJ1-2	CASRRTLTGFYGYTF	TGTGCCAGCAGACGGACCCTGACAGGGTTTTATGGCTACACCTTC
.	TRBV27	.	TRBJ1-6	CASSLRPGGNSPLHF	TGTGCCAGCAGTTTAAGGCCCGGGGGAAATTCACCCCTCCACTTT
many	TRBV7-9	.	TRBJ1-2	CASSLAVNYGYTF	TGTGCCAGCAGCTTAGCAGTGAACTATGGCTACACCTTC
few	TRBV11-2	.	TRBJ1-2	CASSLLQGWNYGYTF	TGTGCCAGCAGCTTGCTACAGGGCTGGAACTATGGCTACACCTTC
many	TRBV18	.	TRBJ2-2	CASSVGPIGELFF	TGTGCCAGCTCAGTTGGACCCATCGGGGAGCTGTTTTTT